These T cell receptor beta chains were read from a single sample in a study of spatial heterogeneity in lung cancer. TCRdb ran MiXCR on the 5' RACE reads and lists one entry per CDR3 protein. The sample shows 9,100 or so distinct CDR3 sequences, 7.8% of them seen only once. The sample consisted of PBMCs, taken at surgery. All receptors come from a female donor with early-stage non-small cell lung cancer. CDR3s include the opening cysteine and the closing phenylalanine or tryptophan. A D gene is named only where the DNA matches it firmly. The size field is filled for only some rows; it gives once, few, many or a size class.

few	TRBD2	TRBJ2-1	TRBV5-1	CASSISGERSEQFF	TGCGCCAGCAGCATCAGCGGGGAGAGGAGTGAGCAGTTCTTC
.	TRBD1	TRBJ2-2	TRBV3-1	CASSQVWGPGQGAGELFF	TGTGCCAGCAGCCAAGTTTGGGGACCGGGACAGGGTGCCGGGGAGCTGTTTTTT
many	TRBD2	TRBJ2-7	TRBV28	CASSEREGVYF	TGTGCCAGCAGTGAGCGGGAGGGTGTGTACTTC
.	.	TRBJ2-7	TRBV9	CASSVGGEQYF	TGTGCCAGCAGCGTAGGGGGCGAGCAGTACTTC
medium-sized	.	TRBJ2-5	TRBV20-1	CSARLGTVQETQYF	TGCAGTGCTAGACTCGGGACGGTTCAAGAGACCCAGTACTTC
many	.	TRBJ2-4	TRBV20-1	CSARSTGTGGNIQYF	TGCAGTGCTAGATCAACCGGGACCGGCGGAAACATTCAGTACTTC
medium-sized	TRBD1	TRBJ1-2	TRBV3-1	CASSPTGGNYGYTF	TGTGCCAGCAGCCCTACAGGGGGTAACTATGGCTACACCTTC
medium-sized	TRBD1	TRBJ1-5	TRBV6-1	CASSVNLDRGAGSNQPQHF	TGTGCCAGCAGTGTAAACCTGGACAGGGGGGCGGGTAGCAATCAGCCCCAGCATTTT
few	.	TRBJ1-2	TRBV29-1	CSVGGHRAPYGYTF	TGCAGCGTTGGAGGCCACAGGGCCCCCTATGGCTACACCTTC
medium-sized	TRBD2	TRBJ2-7	TRBV19	CASSIGSGRQYF	TGTGCCAGTAGTATTGGAAGCGGGAGGCAGTACTTC
many	.	TRBJ1-1	TRBV5-4	CASSKQGPNTEAFF	TGTGCCAGCAGCAAGCAGGGTCCGAACACTGAAGCTTTCTTT
many	TRBD1	TRBJ2-1	TRBV6-1	CASTAGDRGLEQFF	TGTGCCAGCACCGCCGGGGACAGGGGGCTTGAGCAGTTCTTC
few	TRBD1	TRBJ2-5	TRBV5-5	CASSLAPGTAQETQYF	TGTGCCAGCAGCTTAGCTCCCGGGACAGCACAAGAGACCCAGTACTTC
many	TRBD1	TRBJ1-1	TRBV19	CASSRGQGNTEAFF	TGTGCCAGTAGCCGTGGACAGGGGAACACTGAAGCTTTCTTT
few	.	TRBJ1-1	TRBV7-9	CASSSHRREAFF	TGTGCCAGCAGCTCTCATAGGCGGGAAGCTTTCTTT
many	TRBD2	TRBJ2-2	TRBV5-6	CASSFLGLAGGNTGELFF	TGTGCCAGCAGCTTCCTCGGACTAGCGGGGGGAAACACCGGGGAGCTGTTTTTT
many	.	TRBJ2-3	TRBV24-1	CATSGPGTGTDTQYF	TGTGCCACCAGTGGTCCAGGGACGGGCACAGATACGCAGTATTTT
many	.	TRBJ2-6	TRBV18	CASSRVGLSGANVLTF	TGTGCCAGCTCACGCGTCGGCCTCTCTGGGGCCAACGTCCTGACTTTC
many	.	TRBJ1-5	TRBV6-2/TRBV6-3	CASSAAQGRYSNQPQHF	TGTGCCAGCAGTGCCGCGCAGGGCCGATATAGCAATCAGCCCCAGCATTTT
many	.	TRBJ2-1	TRBV7-2	CARSGGGTWEQFF	TGTGCCAGGTCAGGGGGGGGTACCTGGGAGCAGTTCTTC
medium-sized	.	TRBJ2-3	TRBV29-1	CSVGQGASTDTQYF	TGCAGCGTGGGTCAGGGCGCTAGCACAGATACGCAGTATTTT
.	.	TRBJ1-1	TRBV5-5	CASSHWQAGDRITEAFF	TGTGCCAGCAGCCACTGGCAGGCAGGGGATAGGATCACTGAAGCTTTCTTT
.	.	TRBJ2-5	TRBV12-3/TRBV12-4	CASSLSQETQYF	TGTGCCAGCAGTCTTAGTCAAGAGACCCAGTACTTC
many	TRBD2	TRBJ2-7	TRBV5-1	CASSSGTSDLYEQYF	TGCGCCAGCAGCTCCGGGACTAGCGACCTCTACGAGCAGTACTTC
medium-sized	TRBD2	TRBJ2-3	TRBV27	CASSFTSGGDASTDTQYF	TGTGCCAGCAGTTTCACTAGCGGGGGAGACGCTAGCACAGATACGCAGTATTTT
.	.	TRBJ2-3	TRBV10-2	CASSEQRVMYF	TGCGCCAGCAGTGAGCAGCGGGTGATGTATTTT
many	.	TRBJ2-2	TRBV6-4	CASRELTNTGELFF	TGTGCCAGCAGAGAACTTACGAACACCGGGGAGCTGTTTTTT
many	.	TRBJ2-7	TRBV7-3	CASSLDPAGTYEQYF	TGTGCCAGCAGCTTAGATCCCGCAGGGACCTACGAGCAGTACTTC
few	TRBD2	TRBJ2-1	TRBV5-1	CASNPSGRALEQFF	TGCGCCAGTAACCCCAGCGGGAGGGCGTTGGAGCAGTTCTTC
many	.	TRBJ2-3	TRBV19	CASTAAGVSTDTQYF	TGTGCCAGTACCGCCGCCGGGGTTAGCACAGATACGCAGTATTTT
few	TRBD2	TRBJ2-7	TRBV20-1	CSAYGSSGRVPLIYEQYF	TGCAGTGCTTATGGTTCGTCCGGGAGGGTCCCACTCATCTACGAGCAGTACTTC
many	TRBD2	TRBJ2-1	TRBV3-1	CASSQEVAGGGEQFF	TGTGCCAGCAGCCAAGAGGTAGCGGGAGGTGGTGAGCAGTTCTTC
medium-sized	.	TRBJ2-7	TRBV27	CASSLSRGGREQYF	TGTGCCAGCAGTTTATCCAGGGGTGGTCGCGAGCAGTACTTC
many	.	TRBJ1-2	TRBV7-2	CASSQSGGAGNRDTF	TGTGCCAGCAGTCAATCCGGTGGGGCAGGGAACAGGGACACCTTC
once	.	TRBJ1-1	TRBV28	CASSFRNLNTEAFF	TGTGCCAGCAGTTTTCGGAATCTGAACACTGAAGCTTTCTTT
.	TRBD1	TRBJ2-5	TRBV7-8	CASSPREDPGQGALRQETQYF	TGTGCCAGCAGCCCCCGGGAGGATCCGGGACAGGGGGCGCTTAGGCAAGAGACCCAGTACTTC
many	.	TRBJ2-2	TRBV19	CASSIFRDRTGELFF	TGTGCCAGTAGTATTTTCAGGGATCGTACCGGGGAGCTGTTTTTT
medium-sized	.	TRBJ1-3	TRBV6-6	CASDTGNGNTIYF	TGTGCCAGTGATACAGGGAATGGAAACACCATATATTTT
many	.	TRBJ2-3	TRBV5-1	CASSHGGDTDTQYF	TGCGCCAGCAGCCATGGAGGGGACACAGATACGCAGTATTTT
.	.	TRBJ2-1	TRBV20-1	CSAREKAGTNEQFF	TGCAGTGCTAGAGAGAAGGCGGGTACCAATGAGCAGTTCTTC
few	.	TRBJ2-4	TRBV7-2	CASSLAVQTPGDIQYF	TGTGCCAGCAGCTTAGCTGTACAGACCCCTGGGGACATTCAGTACTTC
many	TRBD2	TRBJ2-7	TRBV29-1	CSVGTSGRRDEQYF	TGCAGCGTTGGCACTAGCGGGAGGAGGGACGAGCAGTACTTC
many	.	TRBJ2-1	TRBV11-3	CASSSGLYEQFF	TGTGCCAGCAGCTCGGGACTCTATGAGCAGTTCTTC
many	.	TRBJ1-1	TRBV6-2/TRBV6-3	CASSFNTGLTEAFF	TGTGCCAGCAGTTTTAATACAGGGCTCACTGAAGCTTTCTTT
many	.	TRBJ1-5	TRBV23-1	CASSQSGAGRNQPQHF	TGCGCCAGCAGTCAATCAGGGGCAGGGCGCAATCAGCCCCAGCATTTT
few	TRBD2	TRBJ2-4	TRBV9	CASSVGTSGRAKNIQYF	TGTGCCAGCAGCGTAGGGACTAGCGGGAGAGCCAAAAACATTCAGTACTTC
medium-sized	TRBD2	TRBJ2-1	TRBV9	CASSVRLAEYNEQFF	TGTGCCAGCAGCGTAAGGCTAGCGGAGTACAATGAGCAGTTCTTC
many	.	TRBJ1-6	TRBV10-3	CAISEQRSSTLHF	TGTGCCATCAGTGAGCAGAGGAGCAGCACCCTCCACTTT
medium-sized	.	TRBJ2-6	TRBV29-1	CSVNVRQGSGANVLTF	TGCAGCGTTAATGTCCGTCAGGGCTCTGGGGCCAACGTCCTGACTTTC
medium-sized	TRBD2	TRBJ2-1	TRBV5-1	CASSFGLAGDEQFF	TGCGCCAGCAGCTTCGGACTAGCAGGCGATGAGCAGTTCTTC